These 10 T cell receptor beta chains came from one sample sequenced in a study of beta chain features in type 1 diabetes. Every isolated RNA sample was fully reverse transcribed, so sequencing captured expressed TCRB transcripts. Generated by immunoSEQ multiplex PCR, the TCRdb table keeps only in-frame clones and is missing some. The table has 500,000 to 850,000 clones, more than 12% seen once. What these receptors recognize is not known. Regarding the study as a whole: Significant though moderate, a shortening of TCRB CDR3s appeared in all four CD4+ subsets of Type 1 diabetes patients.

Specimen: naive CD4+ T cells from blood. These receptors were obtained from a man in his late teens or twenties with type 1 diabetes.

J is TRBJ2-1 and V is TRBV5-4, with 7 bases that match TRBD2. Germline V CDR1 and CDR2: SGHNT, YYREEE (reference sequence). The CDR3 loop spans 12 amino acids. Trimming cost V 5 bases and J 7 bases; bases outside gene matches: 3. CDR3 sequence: CASSWTRNEQFF. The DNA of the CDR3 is TGTGCCAGCAGTTGGACTAGGAATGAGCAGTTCTTC. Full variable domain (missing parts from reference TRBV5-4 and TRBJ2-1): ETGVTQSPTHLIKTRGQQVTLRCSSQSGHNTVSWYQQALGQGPQFIFQYYREEENGRGNFPPRFSGLQFPNYSSELNVNALELDDSALYLCASSWTRNEQFFGPGTRLTVL.

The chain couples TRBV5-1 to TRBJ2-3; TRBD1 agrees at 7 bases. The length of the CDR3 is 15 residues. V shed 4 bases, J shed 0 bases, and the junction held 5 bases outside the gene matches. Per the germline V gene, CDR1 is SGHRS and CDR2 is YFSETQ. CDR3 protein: CASSRQGTSTDTQYF. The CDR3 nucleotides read TGCGCCAGCAGCCGACAGGGTACTAGCACAGATACGCAGTATTTT.

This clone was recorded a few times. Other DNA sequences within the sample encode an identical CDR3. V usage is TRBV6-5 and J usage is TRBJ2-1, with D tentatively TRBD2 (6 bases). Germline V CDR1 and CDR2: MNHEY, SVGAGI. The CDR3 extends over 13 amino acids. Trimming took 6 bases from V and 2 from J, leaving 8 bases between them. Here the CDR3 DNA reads TGTGCCAGCAGGTTAGCGGCCTACAATGAGCAGTTCTTC. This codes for CASRLAAYNEQFF.

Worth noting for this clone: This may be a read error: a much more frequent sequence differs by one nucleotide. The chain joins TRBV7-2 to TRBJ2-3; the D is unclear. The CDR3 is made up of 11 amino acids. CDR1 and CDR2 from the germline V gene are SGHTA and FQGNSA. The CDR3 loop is CASSIADTQYF. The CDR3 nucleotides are TGTGCCAGCAGCATAGCAGATACGCAGTATTTT.

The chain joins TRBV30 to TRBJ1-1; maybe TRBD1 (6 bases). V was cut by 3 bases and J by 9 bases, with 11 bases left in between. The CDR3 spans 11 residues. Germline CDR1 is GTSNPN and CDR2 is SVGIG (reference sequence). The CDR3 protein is CAWSTGPQAFF. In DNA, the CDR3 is TGTGCCTGGAGCACAGGGCCCCAAGCTTTCTTT.

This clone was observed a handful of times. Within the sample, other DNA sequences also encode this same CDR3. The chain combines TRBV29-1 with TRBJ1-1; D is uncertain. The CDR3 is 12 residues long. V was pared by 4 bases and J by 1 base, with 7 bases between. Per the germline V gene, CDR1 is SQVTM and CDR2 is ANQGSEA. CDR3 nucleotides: TGCAGCGTTGGTTCAGGGAACACTGAAGCTTTCTTT. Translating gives CSVGSGNTEAFF.

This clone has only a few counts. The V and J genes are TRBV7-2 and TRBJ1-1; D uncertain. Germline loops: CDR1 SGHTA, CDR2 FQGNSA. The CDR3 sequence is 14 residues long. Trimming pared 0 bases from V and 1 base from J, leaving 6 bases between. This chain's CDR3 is CASSLALQNTEAFF. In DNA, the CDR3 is TGTGCCAGCAGCTTAGCCTTACAGAACACTGAAGCTTTCTTT.

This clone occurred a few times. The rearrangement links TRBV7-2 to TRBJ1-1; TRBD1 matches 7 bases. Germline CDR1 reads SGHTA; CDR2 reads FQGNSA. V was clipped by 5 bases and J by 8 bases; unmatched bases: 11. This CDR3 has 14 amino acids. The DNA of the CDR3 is TGTGCCAGCAGCCCGATACTGACAGGGACCGAAGCTTTCTTT. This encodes CASSPILTGTEAFF.

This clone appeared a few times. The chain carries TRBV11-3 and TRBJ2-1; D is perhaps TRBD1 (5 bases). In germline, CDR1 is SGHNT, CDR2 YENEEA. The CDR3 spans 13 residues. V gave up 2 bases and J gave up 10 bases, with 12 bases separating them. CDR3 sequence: CASSLLAQGEQFF. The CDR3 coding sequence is TGTGCCAGCAGCTTACTCGCCCAGGGAGAGCAGTTCTTC.

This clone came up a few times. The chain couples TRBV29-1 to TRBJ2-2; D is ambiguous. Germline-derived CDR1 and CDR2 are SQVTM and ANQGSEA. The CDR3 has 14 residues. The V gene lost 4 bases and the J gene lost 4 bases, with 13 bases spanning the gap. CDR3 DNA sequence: TGCAGCGTTGTGCCCCTCGTGGCCACCGGGGAGCTGTTTTTT. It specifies CSVVPLVATGELFF.